This is a list of T cell receptor beta chains from one sample in a study of shared clonotypes between healthy human individuals. Method: immunoSEQ multiplex PCR; TCRdb's copy keeps in-frame clones and lacks some. The table shows over 1.4 million clones, with around 97% occurring only once. What was sequenced was naive CD4+ T cells sorted from blood. The receptors originated from a man aged 30 to 39 in good health. CDR3s include the opening cysteine and the closing phenylalanine or tryptophan. A D gene is named only where the DNA matches it firmly. Clone size is shown for a subset of rows, as once, few, many or a class of expanded clone.

j_call,v_call,clone_size,d_call,cdr3_aa,cdr3_nt
TRBJ1-1,TRBV5-6,NA,NA,CASSLFKLGAAFF,TGTGCCAGCAGCTTGTTTAAGCTAGGAGCTGCTTTCTTT
TRBJ2-2,TRBV9,NA,NA,CASSVGPGSTGELFF,TGTGCCAGCAGCGTAGGCCCCGGATCCACCGGGGAGCTGTTTTTT
TRBJ2-1,TRBV9,NA,TRBD2,CASSATSGYNEQFF,TGTGCCAGCAGCGCCACTAGCGGGTACAATGAGCAGTTCTTC
TRBJ1-4,TRBV15,NA,NA,CATSRGGSEKLFF,TGTGCCACCAGCAGGGGGGGGAGCGAAAAACTGTTTTTT
TRBJ1-2,TRBV2,once,NA,CASTANTGFDGYTF,TGTGCCAGCACCGCCAACACAGGGTTCGATGGCTACACCTTC
TRBJ2-1,TRBV6-6,NA,NA,CASSYYRNNEQFF,TGTGCCAGCAGTTATTACCGAAACAATGAGCAGTTCTTC
TRBJ2-4,TRBV9,NA,NA,CASSAPQGKANKNIQYF,TGTGCCAGCAGCGCGCCTCAGGGAAAGGCGAACAAAAACATTCAGTACTTC
TRBJ2-2,TRBV15,NA,NA,CATSRKQRNTGELFF,TGTGCCACCAGCAGAAAACAGAGGAACACCGGGGAGCTGTTTTTT
TRBJ1-1,TRBV19,NA,NA,CASSQARATEAFF,TGTGCCAGTAGTCAGGCGCGTGCGACTGAAGCTTTCTTT
TRBJ2-7,TRBV5-1,NA,NA,CASSHQAVQYF,TGCGCCAGCAGCCACCAGGCTGTGCAGTACTTC
TRBJ2-2,TRBV18,NA,TRBD1,CASSPRLSGGGTGELFF,TGTGCCAGCTCACCACGGTTATCAGGGGGCGGCACCGGGGAGCTGTTTTTT
TRBJ2-3,TRBV29-1,NA,NA,CSVVGRDTQYF,TGCAGCGTTGTAGGCAGGGATACGCAGTATTTT
TRBJ1-1,TRBV7-8,NA,NA,CASSFGGDTEAFF,TGTGCCAGCAGCTTCGGGGGGGACACTGAAGCTTTCTTT
TRBJ2-4,TRBV11-2,NA,NA,CASSLDPPGAFINIQYF,TGTGCCAGCAGCTTAGACCCCCCGGGGGCGTTTATAAACATTCAGTACTTC
TRBJ1-1,TRBV15,NA,NA,CATSIVPARGGLLGINTEAFF,TGTGCCACCAGCATCGTGCCCGCCCGTGGGGGACTTCTTGGGATTAACACTGAAGCTTTCTTT
TRBJ1-2,TRBV19,once,TRBD1,CASSPGTASNYGYTF,TGTGCCAGTAGCCCCGGGACAGCATCTAACTATGGCTACACCTTC
TRBJ2-2,TRBV9,NA,TRBD2,CASSETGTSGVNTGELFF,TGTGCCAGCAGCGAGACGGGGACTAGCGGGGTGAACACCGGGGAGCTGTTTTTT
TRBJ2-3,TRBV5-5,NA,NA,CASSDRGYTDTQYF,TGTGCCAGCAGCGATAGGGGATACACAGATACGCAGTATTTT
TRBJ2-2,TRBV6-5,NA,NA,CASRQPNTGELFF,TGTGCCAGCAGACAACCGAACACCGGGGAGCTGTTTTTT
TRBJ2-7,TRBV29-1,NA,NA,CSVGVRGTVYEQYF,TGCAGCGTTGGAGTAAGGGGGACGGTCTACGAGCAGTACTTC
TRBJ1-1,TRBV6-5,NA,NA,CASRMGGPEHF,TGTGCCAGCAGGATGGGGGGACCTGAACATTTT
TRBJ2-5,TRBV5-5,NA,NA,CASSLTPQETQYF,TGTGCCAGCAGCTTGACACCCCAAGAGACCCAGTACTTC
TRBJ2-3,TRBV7-9,NA,NA,CASSRTGTDTQYF,TGTGCCAGCAGCCGAACAGGGACAGATACGCAGTATTTT
TRBJ2-3,TRBV28,NA,TRBD2,CASTPTGTSSTDTQYF,TGTGCCAGCACCCCGACCGGGACTAGCAGCACAGATACGCAGTATTTT